These T cell receptor beta chains were read from a single sample in a study of blood T cell repertoires in COVID-19. TCRdb keeps only in-frame clones here, not all; method: immunoSEQ multiplex PCR. The sample has around 140,000 clones; about 83% are singletons. Sequenced material: peripheral blood. The receptors were sampled from a human donor in a cohort sampled during active COVID-19. Both conserved end residues are part of each CDR3. D genes are given only for firm matches. A clone size is listed for some rows: how often the clone was seen (once, few, many), or a class if it is expanded.

v_gene: TRBV9
d_gene: -
abundance: -
j_gene: TRBJ1-6
CDR3aa: CASSVGAVNSPLHF
CDR3nt: TGTGCCAGCAGCGTAGGTGCGGTCAATTCACCCCTCCACTTT

v_gene: TRBV29-1
d_gene: -
abundance: -
j_gene: TRBJ2-1
CDR3aa: CSVGGVGRSYNEQFF
CDR3nt: TGCAGCGTTGGAGGGGTTGGGAGGTCCTACAATGAGCAGTTCTTC

v_gene: TRBV7-3
d_gene: -
abundance: once
j_gene: TRBJ2-1
CDR3aa: CASSLIGGDFNNEQFF
CDR3nt: TGTGCCAGCAGCTTAATAGGCGGGGACTTCAACAATGAGCAGTTCTTC

v_gene: TRBV7-9
d_gene: TRBD2
abundance: -
j_gene: TRBJ2-1
CDR3aa: CASSSGTSGRWMEVNEQFF
CDR3nt: TGTGCCAGCAGTTCCGGGACTAGCGGGAGATGGATGGAGGTGAATGAGCAGTTCTTC

v_gene: TRBV20-1
d_gene: -
abundance: -
j_gene: TRBJ2-7
CDR3aa: CSAEGSYEQYF
CDR3nt: TGCAGCGCGGAAGGATCCTACGAGCAGTACTTC

v_gene: TRBV18
d_gene: TRBD1
abundance: -
j_gene: TRBJ2-1
CDR3aa: CASSQGQESYNEQFF
CDR3nt: TGTGCCAGCTCACAGGGACAGGAGTCCTACAATGAGCAGTTCTTC

v_gene: TRBV19
d_gene: -
abundance: -
j_gene: TRBJ1-4
CDR3aa: CASSIARVGEKLFF
CDR3nt: TGTGCCAGTAGTATCGCGAGGGTTGGAGAAAAACTGTTTTTT

v_gene: TRBV24-1
d_gene: -
abundance: -
j_gene: TRBJ2-3
CDR3aa: CATSATESITDTQYF
CDR3nt: TGTGCCACCAGTGCGACAGAGAGCATCACAGATACGCAGTATTTT

v_gene: TRBV9
d_gene: TRBD1
abundance: -
j_gene: TRBJ2-2
CDR3aa: CASSPRTGGTGELFF
CDR3nt: TGTGCCAGCAGCCCGCGGACAGGGGGAACCGGGGAGCTGTTTTTT

v_gene: TRBV14
d_gene: -
abundance: -
j_gene: TRBJ2-3
CDR3aa: CASSLEIPRAQYF
CDR3nt: TGTGCCAGCAGCCTCGAAATACCGAGGGCGCAGTATTTT

v_gene: TRBV7-2
d_gene: -
abundance: -
j_gene: TRBJ1-5
CDR3aa: CASSLSFGASNQPQHF
CDR3nt: TGTGCCAGCAGCTTAAGTTTTGGGGCTAGCAATCAGCCCCAGCATTTT

v_gene: TRBV19
d_gene: -
abundance: -
j_gene: TRBJ2-3
CDR3aa: CASSSGGSGTDTQYF
CDR3nt: TGTGCCAGTAGTTCTGGGGGGTCAGGCACAGATACGCAGTATTTT

v_gene: TRBV14
d_gene: -
abundance: -
j_gene: TRBJ1-1
CDR3aa: CASSQELGATDTEAFF
CDR3nt: TGTGCCAGCAGCCAAGAGCTAGGGGCTACTGACACTGAAGCTTTCTTT

v_gene: TRBV19
d_gene: -
abundance: -
j_gene: TRBJ2-2
CDR3aa: CASHREEGELFF
CDR3nt: TGTGCCAGTCATAGAGAAGAGGGGGAGCTGTTTTTT

v_gene: TRBV5-6
d_gene: -
abundance: -
j_gene: TRBJ2-5
CDR3aa: CASSLAEETQYF
CDR3nt: TGTGCCAGCAGCTTGGCTGAAGAGACCCAGTACTTC

v_gene: TRBV10-3
d_gene: -
abundance: -
j_gene: TRBJ1-1
CDR3aa: CAISEPQTANTEAFF
CDR3nt: TGTGCCATCAGTGAGCCGCAAACAGCGAACACTGAAGCTTTCTTT

v_gene: TRBV29-1
d_gene: -
abundance: -
j_gene: TRBJ2-7
CDR3aa: CSVSRNYEQYF
CDR3nt: TGCAGCGTTTCCAGAAACTACGAGCAGTACTTC

v_gene: TRBV7-9
d_gene: TRBD2
abundance: -
j_gene: TRBJ2-3
CDR3aa: CASSLNSGIDTQYF
CDR3nt: TGTGCCAGCAGCTTAAACAGCGGGATAGATACGCAGTATTTT

v_gene: TRBV6-2/TRBV6-3
d_gene: -
abundance: -
j_gene: TRBJ2-3
CDR3aa: CASSPTLERSYTDTQYF
CDR3nt: TGTGCCAGCAGCCCTACCCTAGAGCGCTCCTACACAGATACGCAGTATTTT

v_gene: TRBV2
d_gene: TRBD2
abundance: -
j_gene: TRBJ2-1
CDR3aa: CASSEGLAGYSEQFF
CDR3nt: TGTGCCAGCAGTGAAGGGCTAGCGGGATATAGTGAGCAGTTCTTC

v_gene: TRBV19
d_gene: -
abundance: -
j_gene: TRBJ1-4
CDR3aa: CASSPNSEKLFF
CDR3nt: TGTGCCAGTAGTCCAAACAGTGAAAAACTGTTTTTT

v_gene: TRBV5-1
d_gene: -
abundance: -
j_gene: TRBJ2-3
CDR3aa: CASSLGLALTQYF
CDR3nt: TGCGCCAGCAGCTTGGGTTTAGCGCTTACGCAGTATTTT

v_gene: TRBV6-6
d_gene: TRBD1
abundance: few
j_gene: TRBJ1-6
CDR3aa: CASSYRGGDSPLHF
CDR3nt: TGTGCCAGCAGTTACAGAGGGGGCGATTCACCCCTCCACTTT

v_gene: TRBV7-7
d_gene: -
abundance: -
j_gene: TRBJ1-1
CDR3aa: CASSLESTDLNTEAFF
CDR3nt: TGTGCTAGCAGCTTAGAGTCGACAGACCTGAACACTGAAGCTTTCTTT

v_gene: TRBV27
d_gene: -
abundance: -
j_gene: TRBJ1-4
CDR3aa: CASSSPSSGSGVKLFF
CDR3nt: TGTGCCAGCAGTTCTCCTTCTTCCGGGAGTGGGGTAAAACTGTTTTTT

v_gene: TRBV18
d_gene: -
abundance: -
j_gene: TRBJ2-1
CDR3aa: CASSPLGGPNEQFF
CDR3nt: TGTGCCAGCTCACCACTAGGAGGGCCCAATGAGCAGTTCTTC

v_gene: TRBV5-1
d_gene: TRBD1
abundance: -
j_gene: TRBJ1-2
CDR3aa: CASSLAGQGGGYTF
CDR3nt: TGCGCCAGCAGCTTGGCCGGACAGGGAGGCGGCTACACCTTC

v_gene: TRBV5-6
d_gene: -
abundance: -
j_gene: TRBJ1-2
CDR3aa: CASSQDRYGYTF
CDR3nt: TGTGCCAGCAGCCAGGACAGATATGGCTACACCTTC

v_gene: TRBV12-5
d_gene: TRBD1
abundance: -
j_gene: TRBJ1-3
CDR3aa: CASGFGRGNTIYF
CDR3nt: TGTGCTAGTGGTTTTGGCAGGGGGAACACCATATATTTT

v_gene: TRBV28
d_gene: TRBD1
abundance: few
j_gene: TRBJ2-7
CDR3aa: CASKYGQAQAHEQYF
CDR3nt: TGTGCCAGCAAATACGGACAGGCCCAGGCCCACGAGCAGTACTTC

v_gene: TRBV30
d_gene: -
abundance: once
j_gene: TRBJ1-1
CDR3aa: CAWSVLVGGGEAFF
CDR3nt: TGTGCCTGGAGTGTACTGGTGGGAGGGGGTGAAGCTTTCTTT

v_gene: TRBV6-5
d_gene: -
abundance: -
j_gene: TRBJ1-2
CDR3aa: CATGDYGYTF
CDR3nt: TGTGCCACAGGGGACTATGGCTACACCTTC

v_gene: TRBV6-5
d_gene: -
abundance: -
j_gene: TRBJ1-3
CDR3aa: CASSFTPGHMLDF
CDR3nt: TGTGCCAGCAGTTTTACCCCAGGACATATGCTCGATTTT

v_gene: TRBV6-5
d_gene: -
abundance: -
j_gene: TRBJ2-7
CDR3aa: CASSLHDSFSYEQYF
CDR3nt: TGTGCCAGCAGTTTACATGACAGTTTCTCCTACGAGCAGTACTTC

v_gene: TRBV6-5
d_gene: -
abundance: -
j_gene: TRBJ2-7
CDR3aa: CASSYSGPTEGYEQYF
CDR3nt: TGTGCCAGCAGTTACTCGGGCCCGACGGAGGGCTACGAGCAGTACTTC

v_gene: TRBV5-4
d_gene: -
abundance: -
j_gene: TRBJ2-6
CDR3aa: CASSENLFSGANVLTF
CDR3nt: TGTGCCAGCAGCGAGAATCTCTTCTCTGGGGCCAACGTCCTGACTTTC

v_gene: TRBV7-8
d_gene: -
abundance: -
j_gene: TRBJ2-7
CDR3aa: CASSPQGFNEQYF
CDR3nt: TGTGCCAGCAGCCCCCAGGGTTTCAACGAGCAGTACTTC

v_gene: TRBV4-2
d_gene: -
abundance: -
j_gene: TRBJ1-2
CDR3aa: CASSPLSVDLNYGYTF
CDR3nt: TGTGCCAGCAGCCCCCTATCGGTCGACTTAAACTATGGCTACACCTTC

v_gene: TRBV18
d_gene: TRBD1
abundance: -
j_gene: TRBJ1-3
CDR3aa: CASSPLDRERGNTIYF
CDR3nt: TGTGCCAGCTCACCATTGGACAGGGAAAGGGGAAACACCATATATTTT

v_gene: TRBV5-1
d_gene: -
abundance: -
j_gene: TRBJ2-3
CDR3aa: CASSLAHAQITDTQYF
CDR3nt: TGCGCCAGCAGCTTGGCACACGCCCAAATCACAGATACGCAGTATTTT

v_gene: TRBV6-5
d_gene: -
abundance: once
j_gene: TRBJ2-7
CDR3aa: CASRDPGIGSYEQYF
CDR3nt: TGTGCCAGCAGGGACCCCGGGATCGGGTCCTACGAGCAGTACTTC

v_gene: TRBV7-2
d_gene: TRBD2
abundance: -
j_gene: TRBJ2-3
CDR3aa: CASSSAGGLAGITDTQYF
CDR3nt: TGTGCCAGCAGCTCCGCCGGGGGGCTAGCGGGGATAACAGATACGCAGTATTTT

v_gene: TRBV5-4
d_gene: TRBD2
abundance: -
j_gene: TRBJ2-1
CDR3aa: CASRSTVGGRNEQFF
CDR3nt: TGTGCCAGCAGGTCAACCGTGGGAGGGCGAAATGAGCAGTTCTTC

v_gene: TRBV27
d_gene: TRBD1
abundance: once
j_gene: TRBJ1-2
CDR3aa: CASSLWGTGVDYTF
CDR3nt: TGTGCCAGCAGTTTATGGGGGACAGGGGTTGACTACACCTTC

v_gene: TRBV19
d_gene: -
abundance: -
j_gene: TRBJ2-5
CDR3aa: CASSTLKGETQYF
CDR3nt: TGTGCCAGTAGTACCCTAAAGGGGGAGACCCAGTACTTC

v_gene: TRBV11-2
d_gene: -
abundance: -
j_gene: TRBJ2-7
CDR3aa: CASSLSLFVLEQYF
CDR3nt: TGTGCCAGCAGCCTCTCTCTTTTTGTTCTGGAGCAGTACTTC

v_gene: TRBV7-6
d_gene: -
abundance: -
j_gene: TRBJ2-7
CDR3aa: CASSLYDTAYEQYF
CDR3nt: TGTGCCAGCAGCTTATATGACACCGCCTACGAGCAGTACTTC

v_gene: TRBV28
d_gene: TRBD1
abundance: few
j_gene: TRBJ1-5
CDR3aa: CASSLGQLNQPQHF
CDR3nt: TGTGCCAGCAGTTTGGGACAGTTGAATCAGCCCCAGCATTTT

v_gene: TRBV7-9
d_gene: TRBD1
abundance: -
j_gene: TRBJ1-2
CDR3aa: CASSLPGQGITF
CDR3nt: TGTGCCAGCAGCTTACCGGGACAGGGCATCACCTTC

v_gene: TRBV6-5
d_gene: TRBD1
abundance: -
j_gene: TRBJ2-7
CDR3aa: CASRSGTASYEQYF
CDR3nt: TGTGCCAGCAGATCCGGGACAGCTTCCTACGAGCAGTACTTC

v_gene: TRBV5-1
d_gene: TRBD2
abundance: -
j_gene: TRBJ2-5
CDR3aa: CASSLAGGPGKETQYF
CDR3nt: TGCGCCAGCAGCTTAGCGGGAGGGCCGGGGAAAGAGACCCAGTACTTC

v_gene: TRBV10-3
d_gene: -
abundance: -
j_gene: TRBJ1-1
CDR3aa: CAISPRGENTEAFF
CDR3nt: TGTGCCATCAGTCCCAGGGGAGAGAACACTGAAGCTTTCTTT

v_gene: TRBV18
d_gene: -
abundance: -
j_gene: TRBJ2-2
CDR3aa: CASSPMGANTGELFF
CDR3nt: TGTGCCAGCTCACCAATGGGCGCGAACACCGGGGAGCTGTTTTTT

v_gene: TRBV11-2
d_gene: -
abundance: -
j_gene: TRBJ2-1
CDR3aa: CASRLNLNEQFF
CDR3nt: TGTGCCAGCAGACTGAATCTAAATGAGCAGTTCTTC

v_gene: TRBV28
d_gene: TRBD1
abundance: -
j_gene: TRBJ2-7
CDR3aa: CASSLLGTGLLEQYF
CDR3nt: TGTGCCAGCAGTTTACTCGGGACAGGGTTGTTGGAGCAGTACTTC

v_gene: TRBV13
d_gene: -
abundance: -
j_gene: TRBJ2-7
CDR3aa: CASSLATIGKDEQYF
CDR3nt: TGTGCCAGCAGCTTAGCCACTATAGGTAAGGACGAGCAGTACTTC

v_gene: TRBV5-5
d_gene: -
abundance: once
j_gene: TRBJ1-2
CDR3aa: CASSLETGGAYGYTF
CDR3nt: TGTGCCAGCAGCTTAGAAACGGGAGGGGCCTATGGCTACACCTTC

v_gene: TRBV12-5
d_gene: -
abundance: -
j_gene: TRBJ2-3
CDR3aa: CASGSGLSTDTQYF
CDR3nt: TGTGCTAGTGGTTCGGGTCTTAGCACAGATACGCAGTATTTT

v_gene: TRBV28
d_gene: -
abundance: -
j_gene: TRBJ1-2
CDR3aa: CASSPQGSYGYTF
CDR3nt: TGTGCCAGCAGTCCCCAGGGGTCCTATGGCTACACCTTC